These 22 T cell receptor beta chains were all obtained from the same sample, sequenced in a study of T cells in Graves' hyperthyroidism and ophthalmopathy. Amplification yielded TCR beta CDR3 regions, with RNA transcripts as the source. The HTBI set primed first-round TCR CDR3 RT-PCR. MiXCR, run by TCRdb on the multiplex PCR reads, gives a single entry per CDR3 protein. The sample contains roughly 380,000 distinct CDR3 sequences, approximately 19% of which appear only once. Sequencing input: blood. These TCRs come from a woman in her late teens or twenties with Graves' hyperthyroidism.

This clonotype was observed at least ten times. The V and J genes are TRBV20-1 and TRBJ1-1; D remains unclear. Trimming took 5 bases from V and 1 from J, leaving 11 bases between them. The CDR3 totals 13 residues. The V gene's germline CDR1 is DFQATT and CDR2 SNEGSKA (reference sequence). The CDR3 protein is CSALMAGNTEAFF. In DNA, the CDR3 is TGCAGTGCTCTAATGGCGGGGAACACTGAAGCTTTCTTT.

In this sample, this clonotype turned up a few times. The chain has TRBV3-1 and TRBJ2-5; TRBD2 matches 8 bases. Germline CDR1 reads LGHDT; CDR2 reads YNNKEL (reference sequence). The CDR3 runs 14 residues. Unmatched junction bases numbered 9, after V lost 6 bases and J lost 6 bases. Here the CDR3 DNA reads TGTGCCAGCAGTCTGGCGGGGGGCCGTCAGACCCAGTACTTC. Translated, it gives CASSLAGGRQTQYF.

This clonotype was observed many times. The chain has TRBV29-1 and TRBJ2-2, with a weak D call TRBD1 (5 bases). V gave up 7 bases and J gave up 4 bases, with 13 bases separating them. CDR3 size: 13 residues. CDR1 is SQVTM, CDR2 ANQGSEA, per germline. CDR3 coding DNA: TGCAGCGCGAGGAATAGGGGCACCGGGGAGCTGTTTTTT. Residues: CSARNRGTGELFF.

This chain connects TRBV24-1 to TRBJ1-2; no reliable D call. Germline V lookup: CDR1 KGHDR, CDR2 SFDVKD. This CDR3 contains 13 residues. The V gene lost 4 bases and the J gene lost 7 bases, with 12 bases spanning the gap. The CDR3 nucleotides read TGTGCCACCAGTGAGTCTACGGTCCGTGGCTACACCTTC. This translates into CATSESTVRGYTF.

This clonotype has at least ten counts. This chain links TRBV12-3 or TRBV12-4 with TRBJ2-7; 8 nucleotides align to TRBD2. The CDR3 is 14 amino acids. V trimming: 3 bases; J trimming: 5 bases; junction bases outside the gene matches: 6. The CDR3 loop is CASSFSGGRDEQYF. Here the CDR3 DNA reads TGTGCCAGCAGTTTCAGCGGGGGTAGGGACGAGCAGTACTTC.

As to this clonotype: This clone may be a read error of a much larger clone one base away. CDR3 amino acids: CAISLGHRLYEQYF. CDR3 in DNA: TGTGCCATCAGCTTAGGGCACAGGCTCTACGAGCAGTACTTC. V gene TRBV11-2 combines with J gene TRBJ2-7, with TRBD1 as a possible D gene (5 bases). This CDR3 contains 14 residues. CDR1 is SGHAT and CDR2 is FQNNGV in the germline V gene.

This clonotype has at least ten counts. J is TRBJ1-1 and V is TRBV11-2; tentative D call: TRBD1 (6 bases). Germline loops: CDR1 SGHAT, CDR2 FQNNGV. V was shortened by 4 bases and J by 2 bases, with 14 bases between the two germline ends. The CDR3 has 15 residues. The chain's CDR3 is CASSSLQGKNTEAFF. CDR3 nucleotides: TGTGCCAGCAGCTCCCTACAGGGTAAAAACACTGAAGCTTTCTTT.

This clonotype was observed at least ten times. The chain recombines TRBV24-1 with TRBJ2-7, with TRBD1 matching over 9 bases. From germline, CDR1 is KGHDR and CDR2 SFDVKD. Trimming took 4 bases from V and 5 from J; bases not matched to a gene: 5. This CDR3 spans 14 amino acids. CDR3: CATSDAGQGHEQYF. Written as DNA, the CDR3 is TGTGCCACCAGTGACGCGGGACAGGGACACGAGCAGTACTTC.

This clonotype came up many times. The chain employs TRBV4-1 and TRBJ2-7; perhaps TRBD1 as D (6 bases). CDR1 is MGHRA and CDR2 is YSYEKL in the germline V gene. Between the trimmed V and J ends, which lost 4 bases and 2 bases, there was a span of 15 bases. The CDR3 runs 15 residues. The CDR3 nucleotides are TGCGCCAGCAGCCGCCGAGGGACACCTACCTACGAGCAGTACTTC. It codes for CASSRRGTPTYEQYF.

There are many counts of this clonotype. J is TRBJ1-1 and V is TRBV11-2; 9 bases are a match to TRBD1. This CDR3 contains 15 residues. V dropped 5 bases and J dropped 3; count of bases not matched to a gene: 7. Looked up from germline, CDR1 is SGHAT and CDR2 is FQNNGV. CDR3 loop: CASSAEDRGDTEAFF. The CDR3 DNA follows: TGTGCCAGCAGCGCCGAGGACAGGGGAGACACTGAAGCTTTCTTT.

This clonotype was seen many times. Here the CDR3 DNA reads TGTGCCAGCAGCCCAGACAGCGGAAAGACCGACAATCAGCCCCAGCATTTT. Protein sequence: CASSPDSGKTDNQPQHF. The J gene is TRBJ1-5, the V gene TRBV28, with D tentatively TRBD1 (5 bases). Looked up from germline, CDR1 is MDHEN and CDR2 is SYDVKM. V gave up 6 bases and J gave up 3 bases, with 21 bases separating them. CDR3 length equals 17 residues.

About this clonotype itself: Being one base from a much bigger clone, this may be a read error. Given the absence of the conserved phenylalanine or tryptophan at the CDR3 end, a read error is likely. The chain is built from TRBV20-1 and TRBJ2-2; 10 bases map to TRBD1. Trimming took 8 bases from V and 6 from J; bases not matched to a gene: 9. This CDR3 is built from 14 residues. Germline lookup yields CDR1 DFQATT and CDR2 SNEGSKA (reference sequence). The DNA of the CDR3 is TGCAGTCCCAAGGACAGGGGGAGATCCGGGGAGCTGTTTGTT. Its protein is CSPKDRGRSGELFV.

This clonotype was detected ten times or more. V gene TRBV28 combines with J gene TRBJ1-2; D is unresolved. Germline CDR1 and CDR2: MDHEN and SYDVKM. Trimming left V 1 base short and J 2 bases short, with 2 bases between. This CDR3 has 12 residues. The CDR3 DNA is TGTGCCAGCAGTTTATCCAACTATGGCTACACCTTC. It yields the protein CASSLSNYGYTF.

In its sample, this clonotype was seen many times. V usage is TRBV20-1 and J usage is TRBJ2-5, with D perhaps matching TRBD1 or TRBD2 (5 bases each). The CDR3 spans 17 residues. From germline, CDR1 is DFQATT and CDR2 SNEGSKA (reference sequence). Between the trimmed V and J ends, which lost 2 bases and 5 bases, there was a span of 24 bases. CDR3: CSARTDRRTLAGETQYF. As DNA, the CDR3 is TGCAGTGCTAGAACAGACCGCCGGACTCTAGCAGGGGAGACCCAGTACTTC.

This clonotype has only a few counts. The chain employs TRBV18 and TRBJ1-2; D is unclear. Germline V gene lookup returns CDR1 KGHSH and CDR2 LQKENI. CDR3 length equals 13 residues. Between the trimmed V and J ends, which lost 2 bases and 7 bases, there was a span of 11 bases. The CDR3 loop reads CASSPTDRGGYTF. The CDR3 DNA reads as TGTGCCAGCTCACCAACAGACCGCGGTGGCTACACCTTC. The complete variable domain, with remaining parts taken from reference TRBV18 and TRBJ1-2, reads NAGVMQNPRHLVRRRGQEARLRCSPMKGHSHVYWYRQLPEEGLKFMVYLQKENIIDESGMPKERFSAEFPKEGPSILRIQQVVRGDSAAYFCASSPTDRGGYTFGSGTRLTVV.

The V gene is TRBV20-1, the J gene TRBJ1-2; the match to TRBD1 covers 9 bases. The CDR3 contains 14 residues. V shed 5 bases, J shed 7 bases, and the junction held 11 bases outside the gene matches. Germline V gives CDR1 DFQATT, CDR2 SNEGSKA (reference sequence). The CDR3: CSAGDREGYSGYTF. CDR3 DNA sequence: TGCAGTGCTGGGGACAGGGAAGGTTACAGTGGCTACACCTTC.

The chain employs TRBV6-1 and TRBJ2-6; D may be TRBD1 (6 bases). The length of the CDR3 is 16 residues. Germline lookup yields CDR1 MNHNS and CDR2 SASEGT. V was clipped by 5 bases and J by 0 bases, with 11 bases between them. The CDR3 nucleotides read TGTGCCAGCAGTACGCTGACAGGCTCTGGGGCCAACGTCCTGACTTTC. The encoded protein is CASSTLTGSGANVLTF.

This clonotype was detected a few times. The V gene is TRBV11-1, the J gene TRBJ2-3; 11 bases match TRBD2. Germline lookup yields CDR1 SGHAT and CDR2 FQDESV (reference sequence). The junction had 6 bases not matched to a gene; V was cut back by 5 bases and J by 5 bases. This CDR3 is 15 amino acids long. The CDR3 DNA is TGTGCCAGCAGCCTTAGCGGGGGGGCCAAAGATACGCAGTATTTT. This codes for CASSLSGGAKDTQYF.

The chain joins TRBV5-1 to TRBJ2-5, with D perhaps TRBD2 (6 bases). The germline V gene encodes CDR1 SGHRS and CDR2 YFSETQ. The CDR3 spans 15 residues. Trimming pared 4 bases from V and 5 bases from J, leaving 18 bases between. CDR3 loop: CASSQAPGGGETQYF. The CDR3 bases are TGCGCCAGCAGCCAGGCCCCGGGCGGAGGGGAGACCCAGTACTTC.

This clonotype was picked up many times. This chain links TRBV9 with TRBJ1-3; D gene uncertain. The CDR3 extends over 14 amino acids. The germline V gene encodes CDR1 SGDLS and CDR2 YYNGEE. Trimming left V 1 base short and J 0 bases short, with 5 bases between. The CDR3 DNA is TGTGCCAGCAGCGTAATATCCTCTGGAAACACCATATATTTT. It specifies CASSVISSGNTIYF. Filled out from reference TRBV9 and TRBJ1-3, the complete variable domain reads DSGVTQTPKHLITATGQRVTLRCSPRSGDLSVYWYQQSLDQGLQFLIQYYNGEERAKGNILERFSAQQFPDLHSELNLSSLELGDSALYFCASSVISSGNTIYFGEGSWLTVV.

This clonotype has at least ten counts. The chain uses TRBV6-5 and TRBJ2-7; a possible D gene is TRBD1 (6 bases). This CDR3 contains 14 residues. The germline gives CDR1 MNHEY, CDR2 SVGAGI. V was clipped by 2 bases and J by 2 bases, with 10 bases between them. CDR3 residues: CASSYTTGTYEQYF. CDR3 sequence (DNA): TGTGCCAGCAGTTACACGACAGGAACCTACGAGCAGTACTTC.

This clonotype was recorded many times. The chain carries TRBV20-1 and TRBJ2-5, with a possible D match to TRBD2 (6 bases). This CDR3 contains 11 residues. Germline loops: CDR1 DFQATT, CDR2 SNEGSKA (reference sequence). The V end was cut by 2 bases, the J end by 7 bases, with 8 bases between. CDR3 in DNA: TGCAGTGCTAGAAGGGGAGGGACCCAGTACTTC. It translates to CSARRGGTQYF.